This TCR beta chain stems from a study of stem cell transplantation in POMP-related autoinflammatory disease. Study-level information: CD8+ T cells were low and CD4+ cells naive-skewed before transplant. Findings of the study overall: Unique TRB V-J gene pairings were limited in number in patients with PRAID. A trend toward lower repertoire diversity and greater clonality appeared in every analyzed T-cell subset of PRAID patients.

Details on this clone: Its antigen remains unidentified.

The germline CDR1 and CDR2 sequences are SGHRS and YFSETQ. Trimming took off 0 bases at V and 1 base at J, with 13 bases between the two ends. The CDR3 has 16 residues. Sequenced by immunoSEQ multiplex PCR; TCRdb stores in-frame clones only, minus some. The sample has 68,000 or so clones; roughly 90% are singletons. This receptor was obtained from a human patient with POMP-related autoinflammation and immune dysregulation (PRAID). T cells may partly derive from the graft donor. The chain is built from TRBV5-1 and TRBJ1-1; perhaps TRBD1 as D (5 bases). The material sequenced was CD4+ T cells from PBMCs, taken after stem cell transplantation. The CDR3 sequence: CASSLAGLQGNTEAFF. DNA of the CDR3: TGCGCCAGCAGCTTGGCTGGACTCCAGGGGAACACTGAAGCTTTCTTT. The whole variable domain, filled in from reference TRBV5-1 and TRBJ1-1, reads KAGVTQTPRYLIKTRGQQVTLSCSPISGHRSVSWYQQTPGQGLQFLFEYFSETQRNKGNFPGRFSGRQFSNSRSEMNVSTLELGDSALYLCASSLAGLQGNTEAFFGQGTRLTVV.